The text below deals with one T cell receptor (beta chain). This entry comes from a study of blood T cell repertoires in COVID-19. Study-level information: Sites in the United States, Italy and Spain provided acute and convalescent COVID-19 samples. In each case, the material was cDNA or gDNA derived from T cells, B-cell-depleted T cells, or PBMCs.

Per the authors' pipeline: Researchers report that nucleated cell counts were estimated from reference gene primer amplification. Some clones are missing from TCRdb's copy, which holds only in-frame ones; the method was immunoSEQ multiplex PCR. That table furnishes V, J and clone size, whereas the DNA furnished D and trimming. The table lists about 230,000 clones, roughly 88% of them singletons. Unmatched junction bases numbered 12, after V lost 6 bases and J lost 4 bases. Germline V gene sequence: CDR1 DFQATT, CDR2 SNEGSKA (reference sequence). This CDR3 has 16 amino acids. The sample taken for sequencing was peripheral blood. V is TRBV20-1 and J is TRBJ2-1; 10 bases are a match to TRBD1. The sequence derives from a man between 35 and 55 years old with acute or convalescent COVID-19. CDR3 sequence reads: CSASDRGQGSYNEQFF. As DNA, the CDR3 is TGCAGTGCCAGTGATAGGGGACAGGGGTCGTACAATGAGCAGTTCTTC.